This T cell receptor (beta chain) was recovered during a study of blood T cells in healthy people across ages. A sample-barcoded 5' primer and a J-beta primer mix were used in a second PCR of roughly 6 to 11 cycles. From the 5' RACE reads, TCRdb called clonotypes with MiXCR, one entry per CDR3 protein. This sample carries roughly 570,000 distinct CDR3 sequences, roughly 29% of them seen once, and the ten largest clones take approximately 17%. The length of the CDR3 is 14 residues. Germline lookup yields CDR1 SGHVS and CDR2 FQNEAQ. V was pared by 5 bases and J by 0 bases, with 11 bases between. Specimen: blood. This chain connects TRBV7-8 to TRBJ2-7; weak D call: TRBD2 (6 bases). This receptor was taken from a woman in her 70s in good health. CDR3: CASSPRTNSYEQYF. CDR3 nucleotides: TGTGCCAGCAGCCCTCGGACTAACTCCTACGAGCAGTACTTC.